This T cell receptor beta chain derives from a study of T cell responses to AZD1222 COVID-19 vaccine (dated by TCRdb to the early 2020s). Looking at the study overall: Because spike-specific TCR depth and breadth did not differ between the two schedules, AZD1222 recipients who got a second dose at roughly 4 weeks were pooled with those who got a second dose at roughly 12 weeks. A total of approximately 250 trial participants underwent TCR sequencing, of whom 200 to 220 had received two doses of AZD1222 and roughly 26 had received two doses of the MenACWY control vaccine. Trial participants were enrolled by age into 18-55, 56-69 and 70-plus year subgroups, with approximately 150, 30 and 60 TCR-sequenced participants respectively.

The time point label for this specimen denotes: baseline before first vaccination. Vaccinee samples were obtained from the UK trials COV001 and COV002, which included a single-blind randomized controlled phase 2/3 trial of AZD1222 (ChAdOx1 nCoV-19) in healthy adults. For TCRbeta chain sequencing, PBMC samples from trial participants were taken at day 0 and at day 28 after the second dose. The CDR3 regions of human TCRbeta chains were analyzed by immunosequencing. As for the original processing: TCRs in the repertoires were matched against a reference library of SARS-CoV-2-specific TCRs that had been generated with the MIRA antigen-specificity platform. Breadth meant the fraction of unique TCRs that were SARS-CoV-2-associated, whereas depth meant the fraction of total T cells that were SARS-CoV-2-associated. Using the MIRA data, each spike-specific TCR was assigned both to the spike region to which the TCR was reactive and to a CD4 or CD8 class. Log10-transformed breadth and depth values were compared by one-way ANOVA with Sidak's multiple comparisons tests. The clones in this table, taken by TCRdb from immuneACCESS, are in-frame only. Not every clone is retained; where verified, under half of the shortfall comes from an unresolved V gene, and the cause of the rest is unknown. V, J and clone size derive from that table, while D and trimming were established from the DNA sequence. The sample records 100,000 to 150,000 clones, around 82% of which are singletons. 5% to 7% of the sample rests with the top ten.

Comments on this clone: It has no known antigen specificity. It has no much larger one-base neighbor in the sample; base qualities were not kept.

The paper as a whole reports these results and caveats: Participants were mostly white British and included more females than males, and it was suggested by the authors that clonal diversity may have been underestimated. Epitopes outside the regions mutated in the B.1.351 and B.1.1.7 variants were reportedly recognized by nearly half of the unique spike-specific TCRs. After two AZD1222 doses, both the breadth and the depth of spike-specific TCRs were significantly higher than at day 0 and than in MenACWY recipients. Conclusions about previously exposed vaccinees were limited because only a handful of AZD1222 recipients were SARS-CoV-2 seropositive at baseline. In the small 56-69-year group, the increase in depth fell short of significance, most likely because of low power. Because no day 14 peak-response samples were available, repertoires were characterized only after the peak T cell response. Vaccine-associated CD4 TCRs spanned the whole spike protein, with dominant responses in regions 160-218 and 743-854.

The specimen comprised peripheral blood, sampled on day 0 of AZD1222 vaccination. This TCR was sampled from an adult in good health.

For the CDR3, the sequence is CASSSPGAGEKLFF. The DNA sequence follows: TGTGCCAGCAGTTCCCCAGGGGCGGGTGAAAAACTGTTTTTT. The rearranged segments are TRBV27 and TRBJ1-4; tentative D gene TRBD1, with 6 bases matching. CDR1 and CDR2 are drawn from the germline V gene (reference sequence): MNHEY, SMNVEV. V loses 4 bases of germline sequence and J loses 7 bases, and the interval between the two ends is 13 bases. The CDR3 goes from the cysteine to the phenylalanine over 14 residues. CDR3 DNA is the only sequence kept; it has 42 bases, read in frame from the first base.